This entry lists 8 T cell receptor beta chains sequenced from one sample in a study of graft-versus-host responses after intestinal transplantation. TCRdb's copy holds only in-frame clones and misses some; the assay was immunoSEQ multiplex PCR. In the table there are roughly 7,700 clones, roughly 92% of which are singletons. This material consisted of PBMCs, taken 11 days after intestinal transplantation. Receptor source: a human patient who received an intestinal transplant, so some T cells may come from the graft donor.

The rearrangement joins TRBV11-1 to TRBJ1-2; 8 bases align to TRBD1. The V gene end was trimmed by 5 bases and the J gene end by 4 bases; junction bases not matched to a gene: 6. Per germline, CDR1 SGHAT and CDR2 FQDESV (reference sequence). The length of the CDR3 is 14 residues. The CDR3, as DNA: TGTGCCAGCAGCGCAGGAACAGGGGGCTATGGCTACACCTTC. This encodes CASSAGTGGYGYTF.

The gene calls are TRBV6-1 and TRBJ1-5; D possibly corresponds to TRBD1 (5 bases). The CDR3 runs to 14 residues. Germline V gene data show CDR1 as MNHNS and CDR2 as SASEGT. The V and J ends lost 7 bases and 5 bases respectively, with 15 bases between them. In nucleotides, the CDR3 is TGTGCCAGCAACGGACGGGGGAGCGATCAGCCCCAGCATTTT. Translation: CASNGRGSDQPQHF.

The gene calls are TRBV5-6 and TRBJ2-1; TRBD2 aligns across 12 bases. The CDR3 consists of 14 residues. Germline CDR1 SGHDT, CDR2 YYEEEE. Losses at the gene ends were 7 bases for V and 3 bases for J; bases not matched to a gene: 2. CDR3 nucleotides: TGTGCCAGCGGGGGACTAGCGGGCTACAATGAGCAGTTCTTC. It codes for CASGGLAGYNEQFF.

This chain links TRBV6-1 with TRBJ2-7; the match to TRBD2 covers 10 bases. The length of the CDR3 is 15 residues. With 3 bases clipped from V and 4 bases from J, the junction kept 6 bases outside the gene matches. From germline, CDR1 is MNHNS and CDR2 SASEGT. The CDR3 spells CASSEALAGEYEQYV. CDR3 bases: TGTGCCAGCAGTGAGGCCCTAGCGGGGGAGTACGAGCAGTACGTC.

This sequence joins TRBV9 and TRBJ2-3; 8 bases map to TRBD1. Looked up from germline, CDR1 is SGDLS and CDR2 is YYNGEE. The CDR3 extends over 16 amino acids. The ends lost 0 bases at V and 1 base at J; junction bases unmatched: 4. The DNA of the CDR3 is TGTGCCAGCAGCGTAGGGACAGGGCGAGGCACAGATACGCAGTATTTT. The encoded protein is CASSVGTGRGTDTQYF.

The CDR3 loop is CASSPRGGELFF. CDR3 nucleotide sequence: TGTGCCAGCAGCCCCCGAGGAGGGGAGCTGTTTTTT. The chain links TRBV13 to TRBJ2-2, with D hard to call. The ends were cut back, 5 bases at V and 8 bases at J, with 9 bases in the middle. Germline CDR1 is PRHDT and CDR2 is FYEKMQ (reference sequence). The CDR3 length is 12 residues.

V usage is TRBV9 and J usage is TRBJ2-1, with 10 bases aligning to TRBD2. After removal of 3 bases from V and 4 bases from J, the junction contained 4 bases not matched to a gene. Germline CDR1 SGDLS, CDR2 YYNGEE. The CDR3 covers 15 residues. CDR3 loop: CASSAGLAEYNEQFF. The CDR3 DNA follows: TGTGCCAGCAGCGCCGGACTAGCGGAGTACAATGAGCAGTTCTTC. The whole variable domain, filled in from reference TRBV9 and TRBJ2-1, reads DSGVTQTPKHLITATGQRVTLRCSPRSGDLSVYWYQQSLDQGLQFLIQYYNGEERAKGNILERFSAQQFPDLHSELNLSSLELGDSALYFCASSAGLAEYNEQFFGPGTRLTVL.

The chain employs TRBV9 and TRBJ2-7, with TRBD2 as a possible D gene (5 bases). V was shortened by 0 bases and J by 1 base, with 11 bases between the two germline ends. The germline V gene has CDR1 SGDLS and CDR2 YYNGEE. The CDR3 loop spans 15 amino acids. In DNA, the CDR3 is TGTGCCAGCAGCGTAGAGGCTAGCAGATCCTACGAGCAGTACTTC. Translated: CASSVEASRSYEQYF.